The sample holds many counts of the clone carrying this T cell receptor beta chain. As yet, its antigen is unknown. The CDR3 covers 14 residues. The germline V gene encodes CDR1 SEHNR and CDR2 FQNEAQ (reference sequence). Trimming took 2 bases from V and 3 from J, leaving 8 bases between them. The record originates from a study of T cells in Graves' hyperthyroidism and ophthalmopathy. Aged 18 to 65, the patients had hyperthyroidism that was newly diagnosed and had lasted under 2 months. Patients having uncontrolled infection, another autoimmune disease, pregnancy or lactation were not included. RNA transcripts served as the template for amplifying TCR beta CDR3 regions. TCR CDR3 underwent first-round RT-PCR with the HTBI primer set. TCRdb fed the multiplex PCR reads into MiXCR, producing one record per CDR3 protein. The sample has just over 550,000 distinct CDR3 sequences, around 42% seen once. Study observations and caveats: Blood also contained most expanded thyroid clonotypes above 0.001. Ophthalmopathy stood apart from stable hyperthyroidism in a 13 V-J model.

The J gene is TRBJ1-3, the V gene TRBV7-9; maybe TRBD1 (5 bases). The sequence was obtained from a woman between 18 and 29 years old with Graves' hyperthyroidism. Specimen: peripheral blood or thyroid tissue (not recorded which). This CDR3 is CASSLQGGGNTIYF. CDR3 DNA: TGTGCCAGCAGCTTACAGGGCGGTGGAAACACCATATATTTT.